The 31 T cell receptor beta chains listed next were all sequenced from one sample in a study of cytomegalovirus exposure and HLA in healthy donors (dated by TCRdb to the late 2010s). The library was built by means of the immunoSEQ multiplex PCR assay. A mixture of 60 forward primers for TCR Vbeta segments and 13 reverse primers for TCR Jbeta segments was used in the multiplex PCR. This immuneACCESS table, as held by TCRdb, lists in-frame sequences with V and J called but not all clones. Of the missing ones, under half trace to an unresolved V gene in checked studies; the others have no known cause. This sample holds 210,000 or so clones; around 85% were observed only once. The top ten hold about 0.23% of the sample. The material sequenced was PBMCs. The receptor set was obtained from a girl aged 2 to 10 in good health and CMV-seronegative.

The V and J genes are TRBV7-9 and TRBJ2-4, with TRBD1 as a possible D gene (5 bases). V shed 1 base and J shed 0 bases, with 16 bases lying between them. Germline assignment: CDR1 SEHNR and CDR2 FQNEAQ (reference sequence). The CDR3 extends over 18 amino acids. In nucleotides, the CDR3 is TGTGCCAGCAGCTTAGTTGGAACAGGCCAAGGAGCCAAAAACATTCAGTACTTC. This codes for CASSLVGTGQGAKNIQYF.

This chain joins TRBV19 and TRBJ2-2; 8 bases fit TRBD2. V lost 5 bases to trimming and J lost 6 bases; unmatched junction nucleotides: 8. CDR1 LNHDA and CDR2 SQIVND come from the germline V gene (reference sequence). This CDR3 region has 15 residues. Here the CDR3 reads CASSLHGRASGELFF. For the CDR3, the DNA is TGTGCCAGTAGTCTCCACGGGAGGGCCTCCGGGGAGCTGTTTTTT.

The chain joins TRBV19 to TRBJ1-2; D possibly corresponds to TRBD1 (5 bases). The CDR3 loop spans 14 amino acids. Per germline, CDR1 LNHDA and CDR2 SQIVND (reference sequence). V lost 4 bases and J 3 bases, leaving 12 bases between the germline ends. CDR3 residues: CASSRQTHDYGYTF. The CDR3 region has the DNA TGTGCCAGTAGTAGACAGACACACGACTATGGCTACACCTTC. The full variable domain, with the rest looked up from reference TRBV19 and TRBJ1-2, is DGGITQSPKYLFRKEGQNVTLSCEQNLNHDAMYWYRQDPGQGLRLIYYSQIVNDFQKGDIAEGYSVSREKKESFPLTVTSAQKNPTAFYLCASSRQTHDYGYTFGSGTRLTVV.

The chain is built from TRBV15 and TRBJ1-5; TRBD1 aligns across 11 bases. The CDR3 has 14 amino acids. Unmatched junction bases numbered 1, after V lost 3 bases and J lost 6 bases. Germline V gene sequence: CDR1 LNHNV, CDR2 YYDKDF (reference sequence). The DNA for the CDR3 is TGTGCCACCAGCAGCGGGACAGGGGGTCAGCCCCAGCATTTT. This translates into CATSSGTGGQPQHF.

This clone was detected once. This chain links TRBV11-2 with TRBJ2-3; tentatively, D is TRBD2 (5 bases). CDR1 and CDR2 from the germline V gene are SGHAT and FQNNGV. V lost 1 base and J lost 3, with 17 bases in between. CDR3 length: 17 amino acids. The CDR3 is CASSLAGRRKGTDTQYF. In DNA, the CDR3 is TGTGCCAGCAGCTTAGCTGGGCGGAGGAAGGGTACAGATACGCAGTATTTT.

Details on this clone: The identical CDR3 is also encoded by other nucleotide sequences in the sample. The CDR3 DNA reads as TGCGCCAGCAGCCAAGACCGGGACACTGAAGCTTTCTTT. This encodes CASSQDRDTEAFF. This rearrangement joins TRBV4-1 to TRBJ1-1; the D is unclear. Germline V lookup: CDR1 MGHRA, CDR2 YSYEKL. The germline V and J ends were trimmed by 0 bases and 3 bases, with 5 bases remaining between them. CDR3 size: 13 residues.

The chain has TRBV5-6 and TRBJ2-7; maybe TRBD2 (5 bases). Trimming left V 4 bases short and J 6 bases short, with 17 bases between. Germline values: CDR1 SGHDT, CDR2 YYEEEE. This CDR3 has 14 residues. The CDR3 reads CASSPTGPEAEQYF. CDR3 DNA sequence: TGTGCCAGCAGCCCTACGGGCCCGGAGGCCGAGCAGTACTTC. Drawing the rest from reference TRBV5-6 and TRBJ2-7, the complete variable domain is DAGVTQSPTHLIKTRGQQVTLRCSPKSGHDTVSWYQQALGQGPQFIFQYYEEEERQRGNFPDRFSGHQFPNYSSELNVNALLLGDSALYLCASSPTGPEAEQYFGPGTRLTVT.

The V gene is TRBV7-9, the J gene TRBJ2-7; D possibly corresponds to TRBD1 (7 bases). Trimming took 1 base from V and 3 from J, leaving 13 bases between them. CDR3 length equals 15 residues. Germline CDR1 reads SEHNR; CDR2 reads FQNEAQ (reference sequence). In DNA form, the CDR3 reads TGTGCCAGCAGCTTAGGGAACAGGGGAGGCTACGAGCAGTACTTC. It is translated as CASSLGNRGGYEQYF.

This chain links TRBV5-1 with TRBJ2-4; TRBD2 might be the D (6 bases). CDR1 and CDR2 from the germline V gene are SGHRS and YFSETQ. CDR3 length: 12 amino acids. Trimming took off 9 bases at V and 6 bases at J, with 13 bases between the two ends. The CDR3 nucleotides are TGCGCCAAGGGGACTCCCGGAAACATTCAGTACTTC. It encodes CAKGTPGNIQYF. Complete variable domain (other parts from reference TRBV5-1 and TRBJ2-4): KAGVTQTPRYLIKTRGQQVTLSCSPISGHRSVSWYQQTPGQGLQFLFEYFSETQRNKGNFPGRFSGRQFSNSRSEMNVSTLELGDSALYLCAKGTPGNIQYFGAGTRLSVL.

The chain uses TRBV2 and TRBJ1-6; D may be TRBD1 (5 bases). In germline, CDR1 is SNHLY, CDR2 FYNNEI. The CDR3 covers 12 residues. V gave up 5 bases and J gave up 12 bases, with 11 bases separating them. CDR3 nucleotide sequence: TGTGCCAGCAGTCAGGGAAGAGGACCCCTCCACTTT. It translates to CASSQGRGPLHF.

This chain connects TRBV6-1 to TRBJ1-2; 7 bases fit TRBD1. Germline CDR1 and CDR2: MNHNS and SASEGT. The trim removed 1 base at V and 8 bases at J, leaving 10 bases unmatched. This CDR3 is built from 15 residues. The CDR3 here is CASSEGGGGAVGYTF. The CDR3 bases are TGTGCCAGCAGTGAAGGAGGAGGGGGCGCCGTAGGCTACACCTTC.

CDR3 bases: TGTGCCAGCAGCTTAACAGGGGGCAATGAAAAACTGTTTTTT. Its translation: CASSLTGGNEKLFF. The V gene is TRBV11-2, the J gene TRBJ1-4; 9 bases fit TRBD1. V was pared by 2 bases and J by 5 bases, with 0 bases of the junction left unmatched. This CDR3 is 14 amino acids long. Germline V gene data show CDR1 as SGHAT and CDR2 as FQNNGV.

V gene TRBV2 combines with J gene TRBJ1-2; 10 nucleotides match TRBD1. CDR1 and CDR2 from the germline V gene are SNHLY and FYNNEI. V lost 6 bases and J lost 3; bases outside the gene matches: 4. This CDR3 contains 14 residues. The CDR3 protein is CASRTDRGDYGYTF. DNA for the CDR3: TGTGCCAGCAGGACGGACAGGGGGGACTATGGCTACACCTTC.

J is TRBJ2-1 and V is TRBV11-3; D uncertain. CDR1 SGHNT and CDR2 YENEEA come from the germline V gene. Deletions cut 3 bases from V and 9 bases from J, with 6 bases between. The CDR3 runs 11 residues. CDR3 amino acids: CASSLTGEQFF. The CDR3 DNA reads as TGTGCCAGCAGCTTGACGGGTGAGCAGTTCTTC.

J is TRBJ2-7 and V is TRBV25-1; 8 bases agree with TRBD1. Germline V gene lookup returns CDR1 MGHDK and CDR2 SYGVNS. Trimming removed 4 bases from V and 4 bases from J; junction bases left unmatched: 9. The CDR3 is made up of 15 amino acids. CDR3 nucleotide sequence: TGTGCCAGCAGTGGGGTCCGGGACAGGTCATACGAGCAGTACTTC. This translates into CASSGVRDRSYEQYF.

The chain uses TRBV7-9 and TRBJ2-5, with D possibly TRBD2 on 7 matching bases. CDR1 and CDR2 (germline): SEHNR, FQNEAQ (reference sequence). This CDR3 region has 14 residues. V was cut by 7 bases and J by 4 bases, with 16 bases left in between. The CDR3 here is CASNLVGGLETQYF. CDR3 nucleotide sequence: TGTGCCAGCAACCTCGTCGGGGGGCTAGAGACCCAGTACTTC.

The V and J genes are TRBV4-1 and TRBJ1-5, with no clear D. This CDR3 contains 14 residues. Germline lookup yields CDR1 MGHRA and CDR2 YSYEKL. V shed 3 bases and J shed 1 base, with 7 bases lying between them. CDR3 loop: CASSHSWSNQPQHF. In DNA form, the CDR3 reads TGCGCCAGCAGCCATAGCTGGAGCAATCAGCCCCAGCATTTT.

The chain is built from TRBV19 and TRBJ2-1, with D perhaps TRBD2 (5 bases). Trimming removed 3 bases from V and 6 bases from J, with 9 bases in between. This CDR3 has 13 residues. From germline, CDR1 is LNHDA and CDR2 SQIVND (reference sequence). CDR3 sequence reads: CASSILAINEQFF. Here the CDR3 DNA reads TGTGCCAGTAGTATTCTAGCTATCAATGAGCAGTTCTTC. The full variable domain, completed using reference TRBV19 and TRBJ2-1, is DGGITQSPKYLFRKEGQNVTLSCEQNLNHDAMYWYRQDPGQGLRLIYYSQIVNDFQKGDIAEGYSVSREKKESFPLTVTSAQKNPTAFYLCASSILAINEQFFGPGTRLTVL.

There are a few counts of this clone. This CDR3 reads CASSNSLYEQYF. CDR3 in DNA: TGTGCCAGTAGTAATTCCTTGTACGAGCAGTACTTC. The V gene is TRBV19, the J gene TRBJ2-7; D is ambiguous. The germline CDR1 and CDR2 sequences are LNHDA and SQIVND (reference sequence). Trimming shortened V by 4 bases and J by 4 bases, and 8 bases separated the two germline ends. The CDR3 covers 12 residues. The variable domain in full, with the rest retrieved from reference TRBV19 and TRBJ2-7, is DGGITQSPKYLFRKEGQNVTLSCEQNLNHDAMYWYRQDPGQGLRLIYYSQIVNDFQKGDIAEGYSVSREKKESFPLTVTSAQKNPTAFYLCASSNSLYEQYFGPGTRLTVT.

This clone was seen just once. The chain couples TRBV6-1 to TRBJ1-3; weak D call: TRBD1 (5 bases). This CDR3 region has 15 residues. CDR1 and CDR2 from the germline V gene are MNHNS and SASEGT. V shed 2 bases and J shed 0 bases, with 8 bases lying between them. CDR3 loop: CASSEQGHSGNTIYF. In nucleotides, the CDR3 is TGTGCCAGCAGTGAACAGGGCCACTCTGGAAACACCATATATTTT.

The CDR3 nucleotides are TGTGCCAGCAGCCACTCACTTCCGGGACAGCCAGGTCAGCCCCAGCATTTT. Translation gives CASSHSLPGQPGQPQHF. The V and J genes are TRBV4-2 and TRBJ1-5; 7 bases map to TRBD1. Per the germline V gene, CDR1 is LGHNA and CDR2 is YNFKEQ. The CDR3 totals 17 residues. Trimming at V came to 3 bases and at J to 6 bases, leaving 14 bases not matched to a gene.

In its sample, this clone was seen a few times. As DNA, the CDR3 is TGTGCCAGCAGGACTCGGATGGATGAGCAGTTCTTC. This sequence encodes CASRTRMDEQFF. The rearrangement links TRBV27 to TRBJ2-1; D is unclear. Trimming cost V 6 bases and J 8 bases, with 11 bases left between them. Germline values: CDR1 MNHEY, CDR2 SMNVEV (reference sequence). CDR3 length equals 12 residues.

The CDR3 DNA reads as TGTGCCAGCTCACCGAGGACAGGGGGTTTGGATACGCAGTATTTT. This encodes CASSPRTGGLDTQYF. The chain uses TRBV18 and TRBJ2-3; 10 nucleotides match TRBD1. CDR3 length: 15 amino acids. Germline lookup yields CDR1 KGHSH and CDR2 LQKENI. Trimming at V came to 3 bases and at J to 6 bases, leaving 6 bases not matched to a gene.

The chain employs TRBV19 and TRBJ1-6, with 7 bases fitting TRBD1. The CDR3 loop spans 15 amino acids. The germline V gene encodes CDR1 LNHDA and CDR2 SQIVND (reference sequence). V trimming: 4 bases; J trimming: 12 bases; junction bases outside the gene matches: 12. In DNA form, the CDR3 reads TGTGCCAGTAGTACCCCGGGACAGCCGACGGAACCCCTCCACTTT. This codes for CASSTPGQPTEPLHF.

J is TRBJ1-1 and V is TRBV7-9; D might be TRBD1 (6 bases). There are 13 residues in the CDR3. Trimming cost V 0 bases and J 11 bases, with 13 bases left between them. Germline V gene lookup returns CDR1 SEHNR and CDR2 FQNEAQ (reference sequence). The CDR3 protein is CASSLAQGLGAFF. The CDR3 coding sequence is TGTGCCAGCAGCTTAGCTCAGGGGTTAGGGGCTTTCTTT.

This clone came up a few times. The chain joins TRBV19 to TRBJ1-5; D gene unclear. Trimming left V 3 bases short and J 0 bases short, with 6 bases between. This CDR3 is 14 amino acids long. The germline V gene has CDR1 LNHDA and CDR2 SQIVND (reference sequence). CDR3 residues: CASSITGSNQPQHF. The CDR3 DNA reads TGTGCCAGTAGTATTACGGGTAGCAATCAGCCCCAGCATTTT. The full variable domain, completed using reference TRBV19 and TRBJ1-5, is DGGITQSPKYLFRKEGQNVTLSCEQNLNHDAMYWYRQDPGQGLRLIYYSQIVNDFQKGDIAEGYSVSREKKESFPLTVTSAQKNPTAFYLCASSITGSNQPQHFGDGTRLSIL.

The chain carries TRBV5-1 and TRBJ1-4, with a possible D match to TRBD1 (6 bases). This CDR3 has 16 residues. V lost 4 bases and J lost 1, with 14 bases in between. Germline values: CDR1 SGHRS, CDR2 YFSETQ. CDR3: CASSQQPGVTNEKLFF. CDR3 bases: TGCGCCAGCAGCCAGCAACCAGGGGTAACTAATGAAAAACTGTTTTTT.

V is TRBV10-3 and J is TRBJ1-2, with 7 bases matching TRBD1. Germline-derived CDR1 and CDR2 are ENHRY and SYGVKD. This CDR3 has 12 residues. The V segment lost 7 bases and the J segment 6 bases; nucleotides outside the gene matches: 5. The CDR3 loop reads CAIKTGYDGYTF. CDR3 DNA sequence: TGTGCCATCAAGACAGGGTACGATGGCTACACCTTC.

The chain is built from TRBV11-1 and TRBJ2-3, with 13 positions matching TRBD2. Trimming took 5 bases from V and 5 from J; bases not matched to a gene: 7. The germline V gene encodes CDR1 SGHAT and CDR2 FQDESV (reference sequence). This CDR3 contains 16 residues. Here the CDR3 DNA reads TGTGCCAGCAGCCTCAGACTAGCGGGAGGTTTAGATACGCAGTATTTT. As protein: CASSLRLAGGLDTQYF.

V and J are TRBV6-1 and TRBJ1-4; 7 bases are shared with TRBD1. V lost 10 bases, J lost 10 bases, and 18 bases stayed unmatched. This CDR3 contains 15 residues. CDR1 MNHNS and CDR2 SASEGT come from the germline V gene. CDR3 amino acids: CATENSGGRPTKLFF. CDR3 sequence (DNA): TGTGCCACCGAGAACTCAGGGGGACGGCCAACAAAACTGTTTTTT.

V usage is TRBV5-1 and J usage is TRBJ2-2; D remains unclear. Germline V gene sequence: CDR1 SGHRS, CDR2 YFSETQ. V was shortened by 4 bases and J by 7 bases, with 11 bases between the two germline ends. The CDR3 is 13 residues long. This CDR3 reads CASSGHPFGELFF. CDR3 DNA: TGCGCCAGCAGCGGGCACCCTTTCGGGGAGCTGTTTTTT.